The 30 T cell receptor beta chains reported below all come from one sample, sequenced in a study of cytomegalovirus exposure and HLA in healthy donors. Profiling relied on immunoSEQ multiplex PCR, and the TCRdb table lists in-frame clones only, not all of them. The table records about 250,000 clones, roughly 87% of them present only once. Sequencing was done on a sample of PBMCs. The receptors originated from a man aged 18 to 29 in good health and CMV-seropositive.

This clone was observed a single time. V is TRBV6-5 and J is TRBJ1-1; D is unclear. The CDR3 extends over 15 amino acids. Trimming left V 4 bases short and J 4 bases short, with 16 bases between. Germline CDR1 MNHEY, CDR2 SVGAGI. The CDR3 bases are TGTGCCAGCAGTTTGATGGACGGCATGAGCACTGAAGCTTTCTTT. It translates to CASSLMDGMSTEAFF.

J is TRBJ1-2 and V is TRBV23-1; TRBD1 matches 8 bases. TRBV23-1 carries the ORF label, with uncertain function. Trimming removed 9 bases from V and 0 bases from J; junction bases left unmatched: 6. The CDR3 spans 14 residues. CDR3 nucleotide sequence: TGCGCCAGTGTCAAGGACAGGGCTAACTATGGCTACACCTTC. Translating gives CASVKDRANYGYTF.

The chain combines TRBV5-5 with TRBJ1-1; D possibly corresponds to TRBD1 (5 bases). The ends were cut back, 0 bases at V and 3 bases at J, with 12 bases in the middle. CDR1 is SGHKS, CDR2 YYEKEE, per germline (reference sequence). The CDR3 sequence is 15 residues long. This CDR3 reads CASSLERWGDTEAFF. DNA of the CDR3: TGTGCCAGCAGCTTGGAGAGGTGGGGGGACACTGAAGCTTTCTTT.

The V and J genes are TRBV9 and TRBJ2-2, with D possibly being TRBD1 (6 bases). This CDR3 region has 15 residues. CDR1 is SGDLS, CDR2 YYNGEE, per germline. Trimming took off 4 bases at V and 5 bases at J, with 15 bases between the two ends. Here the CDR3 DNA reads TGTGCCAGCAGCCCAGTTCAGGGGCGGACCGGGGAGCTGTTTTTT. It encodes CASSPVQGRTGELFF.

In this sample, this clone turned up a few times. The V gene is TRBV6-1, the J gene TRBJ1-2; D not resolved. Germline-derived CDR1 and CDR2 are MNHNS and SASEGT. V was cut by 1 base and J by 7 bases, with 4 bases left in between. This CDR3 comprises 11 residues. The CDR3 spells CASSEVVGYTF. The CDR3 nucleotides are TGTGCCAGCAGTGAAGTGGTTGGCTACACCTTC.

This chain links TRBV5-1 with TRBJ1-3; 10 bases match TRBD1. CDR1 is SGHRS and CDR2 is YFSETQ in the germline V gene. The J segment lost 9 bases and the V segment lost 4 bases, leaving 7 bases of the junction unmatched. CDR3 size: 14 residues. CDR3 sequence reads: CASSHGTGEGTIYF. CDR3 DNA sequence: TGCGCCAGCAGCCACGGGACAGGGGAAGGCACCATATATTTT. Drawing the rest from reference TRBV5-1 and TRBJ1-3, the complete variable domain is KAGVTQTPRYLIKTRGQQVTLSCSPISGHRSVSWYQQTPGQGLQFLFEYFSETQRNKGNFPGRFSGRQFSNSRSEMNVSTLELGDSALYLCASSHGTGEGTIYFGEGSWLTVV.

V is TRBV4-1 and J is TRBJ1-2, with D maybe TRBD1 (5 bases). Germline lookup yields CDR1 MGHRA and CDR2 YSYEKL. This CDR3 is built from 16 residues. V gave up 0 bases and J gave up 4 bases, with 15 bases separating them. DNA for the CDR3: TGCGCCAGCAGCCAAGACGGGGCAGCCTTAAGCTATGGCTACACCTTC. Translating it yields CASSQDGAALSYGYTF.

The chain links TRBV4-3 to TRBJ1-1, with 7 bases fitting TRBD1. CDR3 size: 13 residues. Germline V CDR1 and CDR2: LGHNA, YSLEER. With 10 bases clipped from V and 3 bases from J, the junction kept 8 bases outside the gene matches. CDR3 sequence (DNA): TGCGCCACCAAGGGACAGCCAGACACTGAAGCTTTCTTT. Translation: CATKGQPDTEAFF.

The J gene is TRBJ1-2, the V gene TRBV6-1; D uncertain. There are 15 residues in the CDR3. CDR1 and CDR2 from the germline V gene are MNHNS and SASEGT. V shed 0 bases and J shed 5 bases, with 13 bases lying between them. The CDR3 DNA sequence: TGTGCCAGCAGTGAAGCCCATACAGTAGTGTATGGCTACACCTTC. It is translated as CASSEAHTVVYGYTF.

The chain joins TRBV5-1 to TRBJ1-4, with D maybe TRBD1 (5 bases). The germline V gene has CDR1 SGHRS and CDR2 YFSETQ. V lost 5 bases, J lost 8 bases, and 13 bases lay in between. This CDR3 is 13 amino acids long. CDR3 in amino acids: CASSRGSDEKLFF. CDR3 bases: TGCGCCAGCAGTCGGGGCTCAGACGAAAAACTGTTTTTT.

The chain uses TRBV10-3 and TRBJ1-2, with D unclear. The CDR3 is made up of 13 amino acids. In germline, CDR1 is ENHRY, CDR2 SYGVKD. V lost 2 bases and J lost 1, with 5 bases in between. DNA of the CDR3: TGTGCCATCAGTGAGACAGATAACTATGGCTACACCTTC. This codes for CAISETDNYGYTF.

The CDR3 nucleotides read TGTGCCAGCAGTTTTTTGGGGTTGGGTACGCAGTATTTT. Translating gives CASSFLGLGTQYF. The genes are TRBV28 and TRBJ2-3; D not certain. Germline V lookup: CDR1 MDHEN, CDR2 SYDVKM. This CDR3 contains 13 residues. Trimming stripped 3 bases from V and 8 bases from J, with 12 bases between.

The chain combines TRBV10-3 with TRBJ2-1, with 7 bases fitting TRBD2. This CDR3 is built from 14 residues. The ends lost 3 bases at V and 3 bases at J; junction bases unmatched: 2. CDR1 is ENHRY, CDR2 SYGVKD, per germline. This CDR3 reads CAISDERDYNEQFF. The DNA for the CDR3 is TGTGCCATCAGTGATGAGCGGGACTACAATGAGCAGTTCTTC.

The chain carries TRBV7-9 and TRBJ1-2; no definite D call. V lost 5 bases and J lost 4, with 17 bases in between. This CDR3 has 15 residues. Germline CDR1 and CDR2: SEHNR and FQNEAQ (reference sequence). The CDR3 loop is CASSPALHRIYGYTF. CDR3 coding DNA: TGTGCCAGCAGCCCCGCCCTCCACAGAATCTATGGCTACACCTTC. Together with reference TRBV7-9 and TRBJ1-2, the CDR3 gives the full variable domain: DTGVSQNPRHKITKRGQNVTFRCDPISEHNRLYWYRQTLGQGPEFLTYFQNEAQLEKSRLLSDRFSAERPKGSFSTLEIQRTEQGDSAMYLCASSPALHRIYGYTFGSGTRLTVV.

The chain couples TRBV28 to TRBJ2-1, with TRBD1 matching 10 bases. The length of the CDR3 is 16 residues. J gave up 4 bases and V 6 bases, and 9 bases lay outside the gene matches. Germline V CDR1 and CDR2: MDHEN, SYDVKM. The CDR3, as DNA: TGTGCCAGCAGAACATGGGGGACAGGGGCGTACAATGAGCAGTTCTTC. Amino acids: CASRTWGTGAYNEQFF.

The rearrangement joins TRBV7-9 to TRBJ2-4, with a weak D call TRBD1 (5 bases). The CDR3 runs 14 residues. V lost 4 bases, J lost 7 bases, and 14 bases lay in between. Germline lookup yields CDR1 SEHNR and CDR2 FQNEAQ (reference sequence). This CDR3 reads CASSSDRKANIQYF. The CDR3 DNA reads as TGTGCCAGCAGCTCCGACAGAAAAGCGAACATTCAGTACTTC.

The V call is TRBV11-3, the J call TRBJ1-1; TRBD1 aligns across 8 bases. J gave up 1 base and V 5 bases, and 6 bases lay outside the gene matches. This CDR3 region has 15 residues. Germline loops: CDR1 SGHNT, CDR2 YENEEA. The DNA of the CDR3 is TGTGCCAGCAGCCGTGGACAGGGAGGGAACACTGAAGCTTTCTTT. Translating it yields CASSRGQGGNTEAFF.

The V gene is TRBV15, the J gene TRBJ1-2, with D possibly TRBD1 on 5 matching bases. The CDR3 extends over 14 amino acids. V lost 4 bases and J 8 bases, leaving 17 bases between the germline ends. CDR1 LNHNV and CDR2 YYDKDF come from the germline V gene (reference sequence). The CDR3 is CATSTGTGAGGYTF. CDR3 DNA: TGTGCCACCAGCACCGGGACTGGGGCTGGGGGCTACACCTTC.

The V call is TRBV25-1, the J call TRBJ1-4, with TRBD1 matching over 7 bases. Germline CDR1 MGHDK, CDR2 SYGVNS. V lost 2 bases and J lost 4; bases outside the gene matches: 4. The CDR3 is made up of 15 amino acids. Here the CDR3 DNA reads TGTGCCAGCAGTGAACCCGGGACAGTTAATGAAAAACTGTTTTTT. Translating it yields CASSEPGTVNEKLFF.

The J gene is TRBJ1-4, the V gene TRBV4-1; possible D gene TRBD1, 6 bases. V gave up 7 bases and J gave up 7 bases, with 16 bases separating them. Germline V gene sequence: CDR1 MGHRA, CDR2 YSYEKL. This CDR3 region has 14 residues. Here the CDR3 DNA reads TGCGCCAGCAATATGGGAGGGGGTGCTGAAAAACTGTTTTTT. This gives the protein CASNMGGGAEKLFF.

This clone came up once. This chain connects TRBV29-1 to TRBJ1-1, with a tentative D call TRBD1 (6 bases). This CDR3 contains 14 residues. Germline CDR1 is SQVTM and CDR2 is ANQGSEA. Deletions cut 5 bases from V and 0 bases from J, with 13 bases between. The CDR3 DNA follows: TGCAGCGTTCAAGGGACATATATGAACACTGAAGCTTTCTTT. The encoded protein is CSVQGTYMNTEAFF.

In this sample, this clone turned up once. This chain joins TRBV29-1 and TRBJ1-2; tentative D call: TRBD1 (6 bases). The germline V and J ends were trimmed by 8 bases and 8 bases, with 15 bases remaining between them. The CDR3 is 11 amino acids. Germline V lookup: CDR1 SQVTM, CDR2 ANQGSEA. The CDR3 region is CSCGNRDGYTF. CDR3 coding DNA: TGCAGCTGCGGGAACAGGGACGGCTACACCTTC.

In this sample, this clone turned up a few times. The chain carries TRBV5-5 and TRBJ1-1; no definite D call. Germline V lookup: CDR1 SGHKS, CDR2 YYEKEE (reference sequence). V was pared by 0 bases and J by 3 bases, with 3 bases between. The CDR3 loop spans 12 amino acids. The chain's CDR3 is CASSLGDTEAFF. In DNA form, the CDR3 reads TGTGCCAGCAGCTTGGGGGACACTGAAGCTTTCTTT. Full variable domain (missing parts from reference TRBV5-5 and TRBJ1-1): DAGVTQSPTHLIKTRGQQVTLRCSPISGHKSVSWYQQVLGQGPQFIFQYYEKEERGRGNFPDRFSARQFPNYSSELNVNALLLGDSALYLCASSLGDTEAFFGQGTRLTVV.

The gene calls are TRBV28 and TRBJ1-5; D is ambiguous. Between the trimmed V and J ends, which lost 6 bases and 2 bases, there was a span of 14 bases. This CDR3 has 15 amino acids. Germline CDR1 MDHEN, CDR2 SYDVKM. CDR3 in amino acids: CASRPTSEGNQPQHF. CDR3 nucleotides: TGTGCCAGCAGACCGACCTCGGAAGGCAATCAGCCCCAGCATTTT.

The genes are TRBV7-2 and TRBJ2-7; no clear D gene. The CDR3 runs to 16 residues. CDR1 SGHTA and CDR2 FQGNSA come from the germline V gene. The V end was cut by 2 bases, the J end by 3 bases, with 17 bases between. The CDR3 DNA reads as TGTGCCAGCAGCTTATTGCCTCATCAAGTCCTCTACGAGCAGTACTTC. Its protein product is CASSLLPHQVLYEQYF.

The gene calls are TRBV7-2 and TRBJ1-2; 7 bases are shared with TRBD1. The CDR3 consists of 15 residues. Germline CDR1 and CDR2: SGHTA and FQGNSA. Trimming removed 1 base from V and 5 bases from J; junction bases left unmatched: 7. This CDR3 is CASSLVRDSSYGYTF. As DNA, the CDR3 is TGTGCCAGCAGCTTAGTGCGGGACAGCTCTTATGGCTACACCTTC.

The V gene is TRBV19, the J gene TRBJ2-1; 13 nucleotides agree with TRBD2. In germline, CDR1 is LNHDA, CDR2 SQIVND (reference sequence). This CDR3 contains 15 residues. The J segment lost 9 bases and the V segment lost 7 bases, leaving 9 bases of the junction unmatched. CDR3 nucleotides: TGTGCCAGTACTTGGACTAGCGGGAGATCAAGTGAGCAGTTCTTC. Amino acids: CASTWTSGRSSEQFF.

This chain connects TRBV2 to TRBJ2-7, with 9 nucleotides matching TRBD1. This CDR3 has 16 amino acids. Per the germline V gene, CDR1 is SNHLY and CDR2 is FYNNEI. The junction had 13 bases not matched to a gene; V was cut back by 5 bases and J by 5 bases. Written as DNA, the CDR3 is TGTGCCAGCAGTCGTGGGGGGGGGACAGGGATCAACGAGCAGTACTTC. Translation: CASSRGGGTGINEQYF.

The table lists this clone with a count of one. The chain joins TRBV25-1 to TRBJ2-1; 10 nucleotides align to TRBD2. This CDR3 comprises 15 residues. Trimming at V came to 4 bases and at J to 6 bases, leaving 6 bases not matched to a gene. CDR1 and CDR2 from the germline V gene are MGHDK and SYGVNS. The CDR3 DNA reads as TGTGCCAGCAGTGCCCTAGCGGGAGATATCAATGAGCAGTTCTTC. This gives the protein CASSALAGDINEQFF.

The rearrangement joins TRBV18 to TRBJ1-5; 8 nucleotides align to TRBD1. Unmatched junction bases numbered 15, after V lost 5 bases and J lost 9 bases. Germline V CDR1 and CDR2: KGHSH, LQKENI. The CDR3 loop spans 16 amino acids. CDR3 DNA: TGTGCCAGCTCAAATGACAGGGGCTCCGTTCAGAGGCCCCAGCATTTT. Residues: CASSNDRGSVQRPQHF.